These T cell receptor beta chains were read from a single sample in a study of TIL therapy for anti-PD-1-resistant metastatic lung cancer. The method was immunoSEQ multiplex PCR; TCRdb's version includes in-frame clones alone and lacks a portion of them. Counted here are around 30,000 clones, about 70% occurring once; the ten biggest clones make up around 2.9%. The specimen comprised blood, sampled at baseline. These receptors all come from a woman aged 30 to 85 with non-small cell lung cancer. Both conserved end residues are part of each CDR3. A D gene is named only where the DNA matches it firmly. The listing skips clone size in some rows; elsewhere it reads once, few, many or a size class.

CDR3 protein	CDR3 DNA	D gene	J gene	CDR3 length	V gene	clone size
CASSLRERKYF	TGTGCCAGCAGTTTAAGAGAGAGGAAGTACTTC	NA	TRBJ2-7	11	TRBV27	few
CASSARQGRLGYTF	TGTGCCAGTAGTGCCAGACAGGGTCGTCTTGGCTACACCTTC	TRBD1	TRBJ1-2	14	TRBV19	few
CASSKGCNSYEQYF	TGTGCCAGCAGCAAAGGGTGTAACTCCTACGAGCAGTACTTC	NA	TRBJ2-7	14	TRBV21-1	few
CASSMGQYYEQYF	TGTGCCAGTAGTATGGGACAGTACTACGAGCAGTACTTC	TRBD1	TRBJ2-7	13	TRBV19	NA
CASSGSRVTAETQYF	TGTGCCAGCAGTGGGTCCAGAGTAACGGCAGAGACCCAGTACTTC	NA	TRBJ2-5	15	TRBV6-1	NA
CASVPPGSRSYNEQFF	TGTGCCAGCGTTCCACCCGGGAGTAGATCCTACAATGAGCAGTTCTTC	NA	TRBJ2-1	16	TRBV27	NA
CASSVALDTQYF	TGTGCCAGCAGTGTAGCCCTAGATACGCAGTATTTT	NA	TRBJ2-3	12	TRBV6-1	NA
CASSPRGAGVLEQYF	TGTGCCAGCAGTCCCCGGGGAGCGGGAGTTCTCGAGCAGTACTTC	TRBD2	TRBJ2-7	15	TRBV6-5	NA
CASSPTGTKGEQYF	TGTGCCAGCTCACCTACCGGGACTAAGGGCGAGCAGTACTTC	TRBD2	TRBJ2-7	14	TRBV18	NA
CASSEVGFTGELFF	TGTGCCAGCAGTGAGGTGGGGTTCACCGGGGAGCTGTTTTTT	NA	TRBJ2-2	14	TRBV2	NA
CASSPITGGKETQYF	TGTGCCAGCTCACCAATTACAGGGGGAAAAGAGACCCAGTACTTC	TRBD1	TRBJ2-5	15	TRBV18	once
CASSLGSGPYEQYF	TGTGCCAGCAGCTTAGGTAGTGGGCCATACGAGCAGTACTTC	NA	TRBJ2-7	14	TRBV7-8	once
CASSRTGTGVVSTLYNEQFF	TGCGCCAGCAGCCGAACCGGGACAGGGGTGGTGAGTACTCTATACAATGAGCAGTTCTTC	TRBD1	TRBJ2-1	20	TRBV4-1	NA
CASRPSLANNYNEQFF	TGTGCCAGCAGGCCATCACTAGCGAATAACTACAATGAGCAGTTCTTC	TRBD2	TRBJ2-1	16	TRBV6-6	NA
CASSLVDRAWYNEQFF	TGTGCCAGCAGCTTAGTGGACAGGGCGTGGTACAATGAGCAGTTCTTC	TRBD1	TRBJ2-1	16	TRBV7-8	NA
CASSLGQGAYEQYF	TGTGCCAGCAGCTTGGGTCAGGGGGCCTACGAGCAGTACTTC	TRBD1	TRBJ2-7	14	TRBV11-1	NA
CASSESRDLRYEQYF	TGCGCCAGCAGTGAGTCCCGGGACTTACGATACGAGCAGTACTTC	NA	TRBJ2-7	15	TRBV10-1	few
CASSSGSYEQYF	TGTGCCAGCAGCTCCGGGAGCTACGAGCAGTACTTC	NA	TRBJ2-7	12	TRBV6-5	NA
CASSEEGVGAEAFF	TGTGCCAGCAGTGAAGAGGGTGTGGGTGCTGAAGCTTTCTTT	NA	TRBJ1-1	14	TRBV2	NA
CASIQAGANVLTF	TGTGCCAGCATTCAAGCAGGGGCCAACGTCCTGACTTTC	NA	TRBJ2-6	13	TRBV6-1	NA
CASRAQGQGTYGYTF	TGTGCCAGCAGAGCTCAGGGACAGGGGACCTATGGCTACACCTTC	TRBD1	TRBJ1-2	15	TRBV27	NA
CASKGFAGNQPQHF	TGTGCCAGCAAGGGGTTCGCGGGCAATCAGCCCCAGCATTTT	NA	TRBJ1-5	14	TRBV6-1	NA
CASSSIGLNADTQYF	TGTGCCAGCAGCTCAATAGGGCTGAACGCAGATACGCAGTATTTT	NA	TRBJ2-3	15	TRBV6-5	NA
CASSPPGSLASEQFF	TGTGCCAGCAGCCCCCCGGGATCTTTGGCTAGTGAGCAGTTCTTC	NA	TRBJ2-1	15	TRBV7-9	NA
CATRGLLGTEQFF	TGTGCCACCCGGGGGTTGTTGGGGACTGAGCAGTTCTTC	NA	TRBJ2-1	13	TRBV15	NA
CASSLDLEPGEQYF	TGTGCCAGCAGCTTGGATCTAGAACCTGGCGAGCAGTACTTC	NA	TRBJ2-7	14	TRBV5-4	NA
CASSAGKETQYF	TGTGCCAGCAGTGCGGGGAAAGAGACCCAGTACTTC	NA	TRBJ2-5	12	TRBV2	once
CASSYLGGSEQYF	TGTGCCAGCAGTTACCTCGGTGGGAGCGAGCAGTACTTC	NA	TRBJ2-7	13	TRBV6-6	NA
CASSISGSINEQYF	TGTGCCAGCAGCATTAGCGGGAGCATCAACGAGCAGTACTTC	TRBD2	TRBJ2-7	14	TRBV5-8	once
CASSLVTSGRFLVNEQFF	TGCGCCAGCAGCCTCGTGACTAGCGGGAGGTTTTTAGTGAATGAGCAGTTCTTC	TRBD2	TRBJ2-1	18	TRBV5-1	NA
CASSLEREDLYF	TGCGCCAGCAGCTTGGAGCGGGAAGACCTTTACTTC	TRBD2	TRBJ2-5	12	TRBV5-1	NA
CASSGPQGRNEQFF	TGTGCCAGCAGCGGCCCCCAGGGTCGGAATGAGCAGTTCTTC	NA	TRBJ2-1	14	TRBV9	NA
CASSLGLVRFF	TGTGCCAGCAGCTTAGGACTAGTCCGGTTCTTC	NA	TRBJ2-1	11	TRBV7-9	few
CASGIQGLETGELFF	TGCGCCAGCGGGATCCAGGGACTCGAGACCGGGGAGCTGTTTTTT	NA	TRBJ2-2	15	TRBV5-1	NA
CASSLESSGRAYEQYF	TGTGCCAGCAGCTTAGAAAGTAGCGGGAGGGCCTACGAGCAGTACTTC	TRBD2	TRBJ2-7	16	TRBV11-2	NA
CASSPGGGYEQYF	TGTGCCAGCAGTCCGGGCGGGGGGTACGAGCAGTACTTC	TRBD2	TRBJ2-7	13	TRBV6-1	NA
CASSPTPHSTYEQYF	TGCGCCAGCAGCCCCACCCCCCACAGCACCTACGAGCAGTACTTC	NA	TRBJ2-7	15	TRBV5-1	NA
CSVITGTYYNEQFF	TGCAGCGTTATTACCGGGACTTACTACAATGAGCAGTTCTTC	NA	TRBJ2-1	14	TRBV29-1	NA
CASRPGDEQFF	TGTGCCAGCAGACCAGGGGATGAGCAGTTCTTC	NA	TRBJ2-1	11	TRBV2	NA